This is a list of T cell receptor beta chains from one sample in a study of T cell responses to AZD1222 COVID-19 vaccine. TCRdb's table, derived via immunoSEQ multiplex PCR, lists solely in-frame clones and lacks some. Of 210,000 or so clones in the sample, roughly 94% were seen once. Sequences were derived from peripheral blood, sampled 28 days after the second dose of the MenACWY control vaccine. These receptors all come from an adult who received the MenACWY meningococcal vaccine as a control. Each CDR3 is given with its conserved first and last residue.

>TRBV19|17
CASMRGARRASGNTIYF
>TRBV18|15
CASSPAGQGAYGYTF
>TRBV5-1|14
CASVTGPGNTEAFF
>TRBV27|13
CASRPSGNSPLHF
>TRBV2|12
CASSERRDTQYF
>TRBV6-5|15
CASSSYGQGDQPQHF
>TRBV14|16
CASSQGGRTGAYEQYF
>TRBV29-1|13
CSVEADMNTEAFF
>TRBV7-3|15
CASSSPSGLTGELFF
>TRBV6-5|15
CASSLDGVPNQPQHF
>TRBV18|16
CASSSSRPGAGETQYF
>TRBV28|12
CASSLLSAEAFF
>TRBV6-5|16
CASSSSGRIIGNTIYF
>TRBV7-3|19
CASSLRGRRQGALDTEAFF
>TRBV18|12
CASSPQGGGYTF
>TRBV5-4|11
CASSSFGELFF
>TRBV7-3|13
CASSLGSGDGYTF
>TRBV28|15
CASSLFADQTLSYTF
>TRBV12-3/TRBV12-4|12
CASEGGSTEAFF
>TRBV28|13
CASRSSPKDEQYF
>TRBV4-3|16
CASSQEEDRPGNEQFF
>TRBV10-3|14
CAISSTGTDGKLFF
>TRBV7-9|14
CASSLGGINEKLFF
>TRBV7-3|15
CASSLGGLSTDTQYF
>TRBV14|15
CASSQGFATNEKLFF
>TRBV30|14
CAWSVQAGIEKLFF